Each of the 32 T cell receptor beta chains below was sequenced from the same sample in a study of Graves' ophthalmopathy and Graves' hyperthyroidism. RNA transcripts provided the template for amplifying TCR beta CDR3 regions. HTBI primers were used in a first-round RT-PCR, which preceded a second-round multiplex PCR. One entry per CDR3 protein, called by TCRdb with MiXCR from the multiplex PCR reads. Of roughly 380,000 distinct CDR3 sequences listed, approximately 15% are singletons. Sequencing used peripheral blood. The receptors shown here come from a woman aged 18-35 years with stable Graves' hyperthyroidism.

This clonotype turned up a few times. This chain's CDR3 is CASTQQGQNTEAFF. CDR3 sequence (DNA): TGTGCCAGCACCCAACAAGGACAGAACACTGAAGCTTTCTTT. This chain connects TRBV11-1 to TRBJ1-1, with D possibly matching TRBD1 (5 bases). This CDR3 has 14 residues. The ends were cut back, 7 bases at V and 1 base at J, with 13 bases in the middle. CDR1 is SGHAT, CDR2 FQDESV, per germline (reference sequence).

Many counts were recorded for this clonotype. The gene calls are TRBV6-1 and TRBJ1-6; TRBD1 matches at 7 bases. The CDR3 has 15 residues. CDR1 is MNHNS and CDR2 is SASEGT in the germline V gene. Germline trimming cut 6 bases from V and 8 bases from J; bases unmatched to any gene: 10. The CDR3 here is CASRKTGQPDSPLHF. DNA for the CDR3: TGTGCCAGCAGAAAAACGGGACAGCCGGATTCACCCCTCCACTTT.

At least ten counts were recorded for this clonotype. V usage is TRBV19 and J usage is TRBJ1-1; TRBD1 is a possible D gene (5 bases). The CDR3 totals 14 residues. CDR1 LNHDA and CDR2 SQIVND come from the germline V gene (reference sequence). V was clipped by 3 bases and J by 1 base, with 9 bases between them. The CDR3 sequence is CASSMFGGNTEAFF. The CDR3 nucleotides are TGTGCCAGTAGTATGTTCGGGGGGAACACTGAAGCTTTCTTT.

This clonotype was seen repeatedly, ten times or more. The chain combines TRBV2 with TRBJ1-2, with 8 bases that match TRBD1. J gave up 5 bases and V 7 bases, and 12 bases lay outside the gene matches. Germline V CDR1 and CDR2: SNHLY, FYNNEI. This CDR3 region has 15 residues. CDR3 DNA: TGTGCCAGCAACCTGGACAGGGTTGCTCCTTATGGCTACACCTTC. This gives the protein CASNLDRVAPYGYTF.

This clonotype was seen repeatedly, ten times or more. The rearrangement uses TRBV6-5 and TRBJ2-7; 7 bases align to TRBD1. The germline V gene has CDR1 MNHEY and CDR2 SVGAGI. CDR3 size: 11 residues. The ends lost 7 bases at V and 4 bases at J; junction bases unmatched: 1. CDR3 DNA sequence: TGTGCCAGCACCAGGGGGTACGAGCAGTACTTC. It translates to CASTRGYEQYF.

DNA of the CDR3: TGTGCCAGCAGCTCATTTCCGGGGGCCCAAGGCTACACCTTC. Translated: CASSSFPGAQGYTF. The chain joins TRBV7-8 to TRBJ1-2; D might be TRBD1 (6 bases). The V and J ends lost 4 bases and 8 bases respectively, with 17 bases between them. CDR1 is SGHVS, CDR2 FQNEAQ, per germline. The CDR3 length is 14 residues.

This clonotype occurred many times. This sequence joins TRBV12-3 or TRBV12-4 and TRBJ1-5, with D perhaps matching TRBD1 (6 bases). The V end lost 6 bases, the J end lost 3 bases, and 15 bases lay between the germline ends. This CDR3 is 15 amino acids long. Here the CDR3 reads CASSWSGQSNQPQHF. CDR3 bases: TGTGCCAGCAGCTGGTCCGGACAGTCCAATCAGCCCCAGCATTTT.

V usage is TRBV12-3 or TRBV12-4 and J usage is TRBJ2-4, with unresolved D. Trimming pared 6 bases from V and 6 bases from J, leaving 15 bases between. This CDR3 comprises 14 residues. The CDR3 is CASSPDGSRNIQYF. In DNA, the CDR3 is TGTGCCAGCAGCCCTGACGGTTCCCGAAACATTCAGTACTTC.

This rearrangement joins TRBV6-5 to TRBJ2-2, with D tentatively TRBD2 (6 bases). V was trimmed by 0 bases and J by 6 bases, leaving 8 bases between them. The CDR3 sequence is 14 residues long. From germline, CDR1 is MNHEY and CDR2 SVGAGI. The CDR3 DNA follows: TGTGCCAGCAGTTACTCGGGGGAGGCCGGGGAGCTGTTTTTT. The encoded protein is CASSYSGEAGELFF.

A note on this clonotype: Sequence at one end of the junction differs from germline and may be a read error. J is TRBJ2-7 and V is TRBV6-2 or TRBV6-3; 13 bases map to TRBD2. The germline CDR1 and CDR2 sequences are MNHEY and SVGEGT. The CDR3 length is 14 residues. CDR3 DNA sequence: TGTGCCATCAGTTCGGGACTAGCGGGATGGGAGCAGTACTTC. Amino acid sequence: CAISSGLAGWEQYF.

In the case of this clonotype: This may arise from a read error, as a much more abundant clone is one base away. The conserved closing phenylalanine or tryptophan is absent in this CDR3, likely reflecting a read error. The V gene is TRBV11-2, the J gene TRBJ1-1; 8 nucleotides agree with TRBD1. The CDR3 sequence is 16 residues long. The germline gives CDR1 SGHAT, CDR2 FQNNGV. V trimming: 1 base; J trimming: 7 bases; junction bases outside the gene matches: 11. The CDR3 DNA sequence: TGTGCCAGCAGCTTAGGCAGGGGGCGCGGTGAGGTTGAAGCTTTCTAT. Its protein product is CASSLGRGRGEVEAFY.

At least ten counts were recorded for this clonotype. The V gene is TRBV12-3 or TRBV12-4, the J gene TRBJ2-2, with D possibly TRBD1 on 5 matching bases. The CDR3 totals 13 residues. V lost 6 bases and J lost 3, with 8 bases in between. CDR3 region: CASSPTDTGELFF. The CDR3 nucleotides are TGTGCCAGCAGCCCGACAGACACCGGGGAGCTGTTTTTT.

Many counts were recorded for this clonotype. V and J are TRBV6-2 or TRBV6-3 and TRBJ2-7; D remains ambiguous. Trimming removed 6 bases from V and 1 base from J, with 13 bases in between. The CDR3 extends over 14 amino acids. CDR1 and CDR2 (germline): MNHEY, SVGEGT. The CDR3 nucleotides are TGTGCCAGCAGAGCCGTCCTACGATCCTACGAGCAGTACTTC. Translating gives CASRAVLRSYEQYF.

This clonotype appeared many times. The V and J genes are TRBV29-1 and TRBJ2-7; 7 nucleotides agree with TRBD1. This CDR3 comprises 12 residues. V lost 6 bases and J lost 2; bases outside the gene matches: 4. The V gene's germline CDR1 is SQVTM and CDR2 ANQGSEA. CDR3 coding DNA: TGCAGCGTGACAGGGCTAACCTACGAGCAGTACTTC. It translates to CSVTGLTYEQYF.

This clonotype was counted many times. CDR3 nucleotides: TGCAGCGTCCGACCCAGGCTCGGCACTGAAGCTTTCTTT. It yields the protein CSVRPRLGTEAFF. The chain uses TRBV29-1 and TRBJ1-1; D not resolved. The CDR3 contains 13 residues. The germline V and J ends were trimmed by 6 bases and 4 bases, with 15 bases remaining between them. Germline values: CDR1 SQVTM, CDR2 ANQGSEA.

This clonotype occurred a few times. J is TRBJ1-1 and V is TRBV13, with D unclear. The CDR3 extends over 12 amino acids. V dropped 7 bases and J dropped 4 bases, with 10 bases sitting between them. Germline CDR1 PRHDT, CDR2 FYEKMQ (reference sequence). CDR3 coding DNA: TGTGCCAGCACCCGACGGGGCACTGAAGCTTTCTTT. Its protein product is CASTRRGTEAFF. The whole variable domain, filled in from reference TRBV13 and TRBJ1-1, reads AAGVIQSPRHLIKEKRETATLKCYPIPRHDTVYWYQQGPGQDPQFLISFYEKMQSDKGSIPDRFSAQQFSDYHSELNMSSLELGDSALYFCASTRRGTEAFFGQGTRLTVV.

This clonotype has ten or more counts. The chain has TRBV6-4 and TRBJ1-2; tentative D call: TRBD1 (5 bases). CDR3 size: 17 residues. Germline CDR1 MRHNA, CDR2 SNTAGT. V gave up 7 bases and J gave up 1 base, with 22 bases separating them. The CDR3 sequence: CASTPQRGPLVNYGYTF. The DNA of the CDR3 is TGTGCCAGCACCCCCCAGCGGGGACCCCTTGTTAACTATGGCTACACCTTC.

The rearrangement uses TRBV6-1 and TRBJ1-1, with D maybe TRBD1 (5 bases). Germline CDR1 reads MNHNS; CDR2 reads SASEGT. The CDR3 is made up of 13 amino acids. V lost 6 bases and J lost 10, with 18 bases in between. The CDR3 DNA reads TGTGCCAGCAGCATTCACAGGACGAAGGTAGCTTTCTTT. Amino acid sequence: CASSIHRTKVAFF.

This clonotype was observed at least ten times. At one boundary the junction diverges from the germline segment, which might be a read error. This chain connects TRBV12-3 or TRBV12-4 to TRBJ1-2; 11 nucleotides agree with TRBD1. The CDR3 is 14 amino acids. The CDR3 DNA reads as TGTGCCAGCCCCACACCGGACAGGGGGCTGCCACTTTTATTC. It is translated as CASPTPDRGLPLLF.

The chain carries TRBV19 and TRBJ1-2; D not resolved. Per germline, CDR1 LNHDA and CDR2 SQIVND (reference sequence). Deletions cut 5 bases from V and 6 bases from J, with 7 bases between. The CDR3 loop spans 11 amino acids. The CDR3 region has the DNA TGTGCCAGTAGTGAGAACGATGGCTACACCTTC. It codes for CASSENDGYTF. Supplemented by reference TRBV19 and TRBJ1-2, the full variable domain reads DGGITQSPKYLFRKEGQNVTLSCEQNLNHDAMYWYRQDPGQGLRLIYYSQIVNDFQKGDIAEGYSVSREKKESFPLTVTSAQKNPTAFYLCASSENDGYTFGSGTRLTVV.

This clonotype was recorded many times. This chain links TRBV6-2 or TRBV6-3 with TRBJ2-5; D not resolved. The germline gives CDR1 MNHEY, CDR2 SVGEGT. Trimming cost V 7 bases and J 5 bases, with 14 bases left between them. The CDR3 consists of 13 residues. Here the CDR3 DNA reads TGTGCCAGCACCCAAAGGTGGCAGGAGACCCAGTACTTC. Translating gives CASTQRWQETQYF.

This chain uses TRBV20-1 with TRBJ1-2; no reliable D call. The CDR3 is 12 amino acids. Per the germline V gene, CDR1 is DFQATT and CDR2 is SNEGSKA (reference sequence). V shed 3 bases and J shed 5 bases, with 10 bases lying between them. CDR3: CSASPTLYGYTF. The CDR3 DNA reads TGCAGTGCTAGCCCAACCCTATATGGCTACACCTTC.

Comment on this clonotype: The junction departs from germline at one end; a sequencing error may be responsible. The V gene is TRBV3-1, the J gene TRBJ1-5, with D tentatively TRBD1 (5 bases). CDR1 and CDR2 from the germline V gene are LGHDT and YNNKEL (reference sequence). The CDR3 length is 14 residues. The CDR3 here is CASSQRGADQPQRF. CDR3 coding DNA: TGTGCCAGCAGCCAAAGAGGGGCGGATCAGCCCCAGCGTTTT.

The sample holds many counts of this clonotype. The chain recombines TRBV6-2 or TRBV6-3 with TRBJ1-1; the D gene is possibly TRBD1 (5 bases). This CDR3 region has 16 residues. Trimming took off 6 bases at V and 3 bases at J, with 20 bases between the two ends. Germline V gene data show CDR1 as MNHEY and CDR2 as SVGEGT. The CDR3 region is CASSGTPLNGDTEAFF. The CDR3 region has the DNA TGTGCCAGCAGCGGGACCCCACTCAACGGGGACACTGAAGCTTTCTTT.

This clonotype was seen many times. The V and J genes are TRBV11-3 and TRBJ2-7, with TRBD2 as a possible D gene (6 bases). Trimming left V 1 base short and J 3 bases short, with 13 bases between. The CDR3 is made up of 15 amino acids. The germline CDR1 and CDR2 sequences are SGHNT and YENEEA. This CDR3 reads CASSLVSEGGYEQYF. The DNA of the CDR3 is TGTGCCAGCAGCTTAGTCTCTGAGGGAGGCTACGAGCAGTACTTC.

The V gene is TRBV12-3 or TRBV12-4, the J gene TRBJ2-7, with D hard to call. Trimming cost V 6 bases and J 3 bases, with 15 bases left between them. The CDR3 has 14 residues. This chain's CDR3 is CASRERPSNYEQYF. The CDR3 nucleotides read TGTGCCAGCAGGGAACGCCCTTCCAACTACGAGCAGTACTTC.

This clonotype has at least ten counts. The V gene is TRBV11-2, the J gene TRBJ2-7, with TRBD2 as a possible D gene (5 bases). V was clipped by 1 base and J by 2 bases, with 9 bases between them. From germline, CDR1 is SGHAT and CDR2 FQNNGV. The CDR3 is 14 amino acids. The CDR3 region is CASSLATAAYEQYF. CDR3 sequence (DNA): TGTGCCAGCAGCTTAGCCACAGCGGCCTACGAGCAGTACTTC. Looking up the rest from reference TRBV11-2 and TRBJ2-7 gives the full variable domain: EAGVAQSPRYKIIEKRQSVAFWCNPISGHATLYWYQQILGQGPKLLIQFQNNGVVDDSQLPKDRFSAERLKGVDSTLKIQPAKLEDSAVYLCASSLATAAYEQYFGPGTRLTVT.

This clonotype has just a few counts. V is TRBV15 and J is TRBJ1-2; the D is unclear. The germline V gene encodes CDR1 LNHNV and CDR2 YYDKDF (reference sequence). The CDR3 totals 14 residues. V dropped 0 bases and J dropped 8 bases, with 13 bases sitting between them. The CDR3 sequence is CATSRDRGVGGYTF. CDR3 DNA sequence: TGTGCCACCAGCAGAGATCGGGGAGTAGGAGGCTACACCTTC.

This clonotype was seen ten or more times. V gene TRBV12-3 or TRBV12-4 combines with J gene TRBJ1-2, with 8 bases fitting TRBD1. V dropped 3 bases and J dropped 4; count of bases not matched to a gene: 10. CDR3 size: 16 residues. The CDR3 loop reads CASSLMATGDLYGYTF. CDR3 in DNA: TGTGCCAGCAGTTTGATGGCGACAGGGGACCTCTATGGCTACACCTTC.

This clonotype appeared many times. The gene calls are TRBV6-2 or TRBV6-3 and TRBJ1-6; 10 nucleotides line up with TRBD1. V shed 6 bases, J shed 8 bases, and the junction held 4 bases outside the gene matches. The germline V gene encodes CDR1 MNHEY and CDR2 SVGEGT. The length of the CDR3 is 14 residues. The CDR3 sequence is CASRSGQGYSPLHF. The CDR3 region has the DNA TGTGCCAGCAGGTCGGGACAGGGGTATTCACCCCTCCACTTT.

There are a few counts of this clonotype. This chain connects TRBV7-9 to TRBJ2-5; D is unresolved. This CDR3 contains 13 residues. V was trimmed by 5 bases and J by 9 bases, leaving 16 bases between them. In germline, CDR1 is SEHNR, CDR2 FQNEAQ (reference sequence). CDR3 coding DNA: TGTGCCAGCAGCCAGAGATCCGATGAGGCCCAGTACTTC. As protein: CASSQRSDEAQYF.

This clonotype was picked up many times. The gene calls are TRBV7-8 and TRBJ2-5, with D unclear. This CDR3 contains 12 residues. Trimming removed 3 bases from V and 5 bases from J, with 7 bases in between. Germline values: CDR1 SGHVS, CDR2 FQNEAQ. DNA of the CDR3: TGTGCCAGCAGCTTCTCCCAGGAGACCCAGTACTTC. It translates to CASSFSQETQYF.